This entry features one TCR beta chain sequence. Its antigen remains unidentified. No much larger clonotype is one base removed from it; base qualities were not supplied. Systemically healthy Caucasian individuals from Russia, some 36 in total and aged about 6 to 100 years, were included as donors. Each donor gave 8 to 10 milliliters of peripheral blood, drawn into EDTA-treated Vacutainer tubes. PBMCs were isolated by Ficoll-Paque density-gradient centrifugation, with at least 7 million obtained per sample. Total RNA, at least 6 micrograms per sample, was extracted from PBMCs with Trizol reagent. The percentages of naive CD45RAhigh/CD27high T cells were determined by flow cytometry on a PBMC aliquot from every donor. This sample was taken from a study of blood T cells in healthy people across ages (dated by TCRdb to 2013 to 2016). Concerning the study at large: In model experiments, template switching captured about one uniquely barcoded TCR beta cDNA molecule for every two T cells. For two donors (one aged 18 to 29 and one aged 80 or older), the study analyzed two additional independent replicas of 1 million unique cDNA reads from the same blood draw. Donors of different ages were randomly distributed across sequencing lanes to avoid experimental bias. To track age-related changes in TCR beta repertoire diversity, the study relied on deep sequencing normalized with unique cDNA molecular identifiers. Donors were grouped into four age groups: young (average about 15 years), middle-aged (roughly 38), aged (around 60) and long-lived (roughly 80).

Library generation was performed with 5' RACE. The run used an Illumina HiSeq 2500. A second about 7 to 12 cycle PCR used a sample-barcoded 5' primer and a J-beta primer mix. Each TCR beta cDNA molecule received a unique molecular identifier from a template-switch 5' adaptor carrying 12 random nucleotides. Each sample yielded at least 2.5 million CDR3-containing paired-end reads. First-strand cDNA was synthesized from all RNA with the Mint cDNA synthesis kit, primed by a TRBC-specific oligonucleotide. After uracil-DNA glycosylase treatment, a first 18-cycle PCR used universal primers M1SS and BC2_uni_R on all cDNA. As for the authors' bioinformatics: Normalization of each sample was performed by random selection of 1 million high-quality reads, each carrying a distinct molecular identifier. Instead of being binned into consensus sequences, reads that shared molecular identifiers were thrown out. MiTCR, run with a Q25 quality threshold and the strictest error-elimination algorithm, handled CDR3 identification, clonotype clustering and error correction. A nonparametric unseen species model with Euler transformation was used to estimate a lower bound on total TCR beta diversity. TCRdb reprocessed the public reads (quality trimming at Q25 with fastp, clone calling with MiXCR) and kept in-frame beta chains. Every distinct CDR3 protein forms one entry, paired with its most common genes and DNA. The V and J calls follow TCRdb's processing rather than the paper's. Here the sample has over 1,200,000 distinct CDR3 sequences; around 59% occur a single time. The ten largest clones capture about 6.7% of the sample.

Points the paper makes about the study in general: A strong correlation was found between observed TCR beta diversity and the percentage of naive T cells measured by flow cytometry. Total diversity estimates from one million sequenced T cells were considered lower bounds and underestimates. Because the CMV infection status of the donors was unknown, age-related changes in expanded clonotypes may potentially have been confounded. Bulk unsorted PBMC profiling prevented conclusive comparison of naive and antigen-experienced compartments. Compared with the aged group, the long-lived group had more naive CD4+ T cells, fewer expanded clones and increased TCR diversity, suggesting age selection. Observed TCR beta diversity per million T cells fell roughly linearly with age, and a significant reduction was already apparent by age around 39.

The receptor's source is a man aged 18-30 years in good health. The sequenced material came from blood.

CDR3 loop: CASSLTGTSAYEQYF. The nucleotides read TGCGCCAGCAGCCTGACGGGGACTAGCGCCTACGAGCAGTACTTC. The chain couples TRBV4-1 to TRBJ2-7; TRBD2 lines up with 10 middle nucleotides. Spanning cysteine to phenylalanine, the CDR3 consists of 15 amino acids. Just the 45-base CDR3 DNA is kept, in frame starting at base 1. As encoded in the germline V gene, CDR1 is MGHRA while CDR2 is YSYEKL. V trim: 4 bases; J trim: 2 bases; unmatched bases: 5.